This entry describes one T cell receptor (beta chain). V lost 4 bases, J lost 0 bases, and 5 bases stayed unmatched. CDR3 length: 15 amino acids. Germline CDR1 is SQVTM and CDR2 is ANQGSEA. This entry comes from a study of blood T cells in healthy people across ages. Study summary: About one barcoded beta molecule was captured per two T cells (by template switching).

Using a J-beta primer mix together with a sample-barcoded 5' primer, a second PCR was run for about 6 to 12 cycles. The template-switch adaptor, which had 12 random nucleotides, put a tag on each cDNA molecule. TCRdb passed the 5' RACE reads through MiXCR, listing each CDR3 protein once. This table holds 600,000 or so distinct CDR3 sequences, around 50% found once. There were at least 5 micrograms of total RNA extracted from every sample. The clonotype originates from a man at least 80 years old in good health. The chain combines TRBV29-1 with TRBJ2-1; 8 positions agree with TRBD1. The material sequenced was blood. CDR3 amino acids: CSVGQGPSSYNEQFF. The CDR3, as DNA: TGCAGCGTTGGACAGGGGCCGAGCTCCTACAATGAGCAGTTCTTC.